Below, 5 T cell receptor beta chains from the same sample are listed, as sequenced in a study of T cell clonality in common variable immunodeficiency. Here immunoSEQ multiplex PCR was the method, and the copy in TCRdb shows in-frame clones only, minus some. The sample is made up of some 53,000 clones, none counted only once. The sample comprised peripheral blood mononuclear cells. The origin of the receptors is a person aged 18 to 70 in good health.

This clone was seen ten or more times. One end of the junction is discordant with germline, which a read error may explain. The read falls 3 residues short of the CDR3 end, and the missing part is taken from the germline J gene. The V and J genes are TRBV4-2 and TRBJ1-2, with unresolved D. The CDR3 has 14 amino acids. CDR1 and CDR2 (germline): LGHNA, YNFKEQ. The CDR3: CASSQDRGNYGYTF. The CDR3 bases that were read are TGCGCCAGCAGCCAAGATCGGGGAAACTATGGC.

This clone was observed at least ten times. The read ends 3 residues early relative to the CDR3; the germline J gene fills the gap. The chain combines TRBV19 with TRBJ2-7, with 12 nucleotides matching TRBD2. V was pared by 5 bases and J by 5 bases, with 10 bases of the junction left unmatched. In germline, CDR1 is LNHDA, CDR2 SQIVND (reference sequence). CDR3 length equals 16 residues. The sequenced part of the CDR3 DNA is TGTGCCAGTAGTTCCACCCGACTAGCGGGAGTTCACGAG. Its protein is CASSSTRLAGVHE. The full CDR3 protein is CASSSTRLAGVHEQYF.

Turning to this clone: Read sequence stops 3 residues before the CDR3 end, and the germline J gene provides the missing end. The rearrangement joins TRBV30 to TRBJ1-4; D is uncertain. This CDR3 region has 16 residues. Trimming stripped 3 bases from V and 5 bases from J, with 19 bases between. Germline V lookup: CDR1 GTSNPN, CDR2 SVGIG (reference sequence). The sequenced CDR3 bases are TGTGCCTGGAGCCTAGCCACCGGGCGCAGGAATGAAAAA. The encoded protein is CAWSLATGRRNEK. The entire CDR3 reads CAWSLATGRRNEKLFF.

Incomplete CDR3 DNA: TGCAGTGCTCGCAGGTCAGACTCTGGAAACACC. Its protein product is CSARRSDSGNT. The CDR3 reads in full as CSARRSDSGNTIYF. V is TRBV20-1 and J is TRBJ1-3; D is unclear. Read sequence stops 3 residues before the CDR3 end, and the germline J gene provides the missing end. V was cut by 5 bases and J by 0 bases, with 11 bases left in between. CDR3 size: 14 residues. Germline lookup yields CDR1 DFQATT and CDR2 SNEGSKA (reference sequence).

The table lists this clone with many counts. The CDR3 goes on 3 residues after the read ends, and that part is filled in from the germline J gene. The chain joins TRBV7-6 to TRBJ2-1; 7 positions match TRBD1. This CDR3 is built from 13 residues. With 4 bases clipped from V and 3 bases from J, the junction kept 0 bases outside the gene matches. Germline V gives CDR1 SGHVS, CDR2 FNYEAQ. This CDR3 reads CASSWDSYNEQFF. The CDR3 DNA, read in part, is TGTGCCAGCAGCTGGGACAGCTACAATGAG.